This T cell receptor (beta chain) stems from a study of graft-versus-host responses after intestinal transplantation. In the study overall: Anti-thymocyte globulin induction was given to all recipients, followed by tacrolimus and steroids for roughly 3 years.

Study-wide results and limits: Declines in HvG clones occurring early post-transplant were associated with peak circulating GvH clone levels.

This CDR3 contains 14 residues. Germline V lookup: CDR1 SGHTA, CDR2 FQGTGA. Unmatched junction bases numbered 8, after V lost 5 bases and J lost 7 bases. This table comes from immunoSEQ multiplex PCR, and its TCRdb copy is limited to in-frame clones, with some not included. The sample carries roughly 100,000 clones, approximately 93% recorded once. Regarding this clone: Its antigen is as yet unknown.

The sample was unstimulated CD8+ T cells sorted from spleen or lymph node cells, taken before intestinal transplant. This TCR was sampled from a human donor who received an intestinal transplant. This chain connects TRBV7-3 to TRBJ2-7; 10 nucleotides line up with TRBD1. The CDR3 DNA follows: TGTGCCAGCAGCCTCGACAGGGGGCTTGGGGAGCAGTACTTC. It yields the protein CASSLDRGLGEQYF.